Shown below are 28 T cell receptor beta chains from a single sample sequenced in a study of type 1 regulatory T cells. These receptors' antigens are unknown. TCRdb processed the reads anew with MiXCR; each CDR3 protein has one entry. The data show about 68,000 distinct CDR3 sequences, about 69% seen once. Sequenced: cultured T cells, either the whole culture or a sorted T cell fraction (not recorded which). The subset is: Tr1-enriched cell product generated in vitro against host alloantigens. These receptors were taken from a human donor in good health.

The rearrangement links TRBV5-1 to TRBJ2-3; 7 positions agree with TRBD2. The CDR3 is made up of 14 amino acids. The V gene end was trimmed by 4 bases and the J gene end by 2 bases; junction bases not matched to a gene: 4. The germline CDR1 and CDR2 sequences are SGHRS and YFSETQ. The CDR3 sequence is CASSISGFTDTQYF. The CDR3, as DNA: TGCGCCAGCAGCATTAGCGGGTTCACAGATACGCAGTATTTT.

This chain links TRBV30 with TRBJ1-1; D perhaps matches TRBD1 (6 bases). The ends were cut back, 7 bases at V and 2 bases at J, with 17 bases in the middle. CDR1 and CDR2 (germline): GTSNPN, SVGIG (reference sequence). The CDR3 runs to 14 residues. The CDR3 reads CAFSLRDINTEAFF. In DNA form, the CDR3 reads TGTGCCTTCTCACTCCGGGACATAAACACTGAAGCTTTCTTT. The full variable domain, with the rest looked up from reference TRBV30 and TRBJ1-1, is SQTIHQWPATLVQPVGSPLSLECTVEGTSNPNLYWYRQAAGRGLQLLFYSVGIGQISSEVPQNLSASRPQDRQFILSSKKLLLSDSGFYLCAFSLRDINTEAFFGQGTRLTVV.

The chain links TRBV5-1 to TRBJ2-7, with TRBD1 matching 9 bases. The V segment lost 0 bases and the J segment 6 bases; nucleotides outside the gene matches: 10. Germline CDR1 is SGHRS and CDR2 is YFSETQ. The CDR3 runs 16 residues. The CDR3 nucleotides read TGCGCCAGCAGCTTGGGGCCACTACAGGGGGCCTCCGAGCAGTACTTC. This translates into CASSLGPLQGASEQYF.

The chain has TRBV20-1 and TRBJ1-5; 7 bases match TRBD1. The germline gives CDR1 DFQATT, CDR2 SNEGSKA (reference sequence). The V segment lost 0 bases and the J segment 4 bases; nucleotides outside the gene matches: 3. The CDR3 has 14 residues. This CDR3 is CSAREGTDNQPQHF. The CDR3 DNA follows: TGCAGTGCTAGAGAGGGGACAGATAATCAGCCCCAGCATTTT.

The CDR3 nucleotides read TGTGCCAGCAGCTTAAGTTTCGGACGCTACAATGAGCAGTTCTTC. This gives the protein CASSLSFGRYNEQFF. The chain carries TRBV7-2 and TRBJ2-1; D is ambiguous. V lost 2 bases, J lost 3 bases, and 11 bases lay in between. The CDR3 contains 15 residues. CDR1 and CDR2 (germline): SGHTA, FQGNSA.

Remarks on this clonotype: One junction end disagrees with the germline gene, perhaps due to a read error. The chain links TRBV4-1 to TRBJ2-2, with 9 bases matching TRBD1. CDR3 length: 16 amino acids. Germline V gives CDR1 MGHRA, CDR2 YSYEKL. The CDR3 is CASSRQGDANTRELFF. CDR3 coding DNA: TGCGCCAGCAGTCGACAGGGGGACGCCAACACCCGGGAGCTGTTTTTT.

The chain uses TRBV10-1 and TRBJ2-2; 9 bases are shared with TRBD2. Looked up from germline, CDR1 is WNHNN and CDR2 is SYGVQD (reference sequence). The CDR3 has 15 residues. V was clipped by 6 bases and J by 1 base; unmatched bases: 3. CDR3 DNA sequence: TGCGCCAGCAGCGATAGCGGGAGGAACACCGGGGAGCTGTTTTTT. As protein: CASSDSGRNTGELFF.

This clonotype was detected once. Since no conserved phenylalanine or tryptophan closes the CDR3, a read error is the likely cause. The chain combines TRBV28 with TRBJ2-5; TRBD1 might be the D (6 bases). This CDR3 region has 13 residues. Trimming stripped 3 bases from V and 4 bases from J, with 9 bases between. CDR1 and CDR2 (germline): MDHEN, SYDVKM. CDR3 sequence (DNA): TGTGCCAGCAGTTTGGGGGCCCGAGAGACCCAGTACATC. As protein: CASSLGARETQYI.

The chain has TRBV2 and TRBJ2-7, with D perhaps matching TRBD1 (6 bases). Between the trimmed V and J ends, which lost 7 bases and 1 base, there was a span of 8 bases. Germline V lookup: CDR1 SNHLY, CDR2 FYNNEI. The CDR3 totals 12 residues. CDR3 region: CASTGQSYEQYF. The CDR3 bases are TGTGCCAGCACTGGACAGTCCTACGAGCAGTACTTC.

The CDR3 spells CASRSGRNTDTQYF. DNA of the CDR3: TGTGCCAGCAGGAGCGGGAGAAACACAGATACGCAGTATTTT. The J gene is TRBJ2-3, the V gene TRBV6-2 or TRBV6-3, with 8 bases identical to TRBD2. The CDR3 consists of 14 residues. Trimming removed 6 bases from V and 2 bases from J; junction bases left unmatched: 4. CDR1 and CDR2 (germline): MNHEY, SVGEGT.

The CDR3 reads CASSEATGPEAFF. In DNA, the CDR3 is TGCGCCAGCAGTGAGGCCACCGGGCCTGAAGCTTTCTTT. The chain recombines TRBV10-2 with TRBJ1-1, with D hard to call. Trimming pared 2 bases from V and 6 bases from J, leaving 10 bases between. The CDR3 is 13 residues long. In germline, CDR1 is WSHSY, CDR2 SAAADI.

This clonotype appeared a few times. The V gene is TRBV12-3 or TRBV12-4, the J gene TRBJ2-3, with 10 nucleotides matching TRBD2. The V segment lost 1 base and the J segment 1 base; nucleotides outside the gene matches: 5. The CDR3 has 17 amino acids. The CDR3 DNA reads as TGTGCCAGCAGTTTAGGAGGACTAGCGGCCCGCACAGATACGCAGTATTTT. Its translation is CASSLGGLAARTDTQYF.

This clonotype came up a few times. V is TRBV6-1 and J is TRBJ2-1; D gene unclear. Germline CDR1 and CDR2: MNHNS and SASEGT. Trimming took off 2 bases at V and 0 bases at J, with 11 bases between the two ends. The CDR3 totals 16 residues. The CDR3 DNA sequence: TGTGCCAGCAGTGAATCTCTGGCCCTCTCCTACAATGAGCAGTTCTTC. This sequence encodes CASSESLALSYNEQFF.

The gene calls are TRBV11-2 and TRBJ2-7; weak D call: TRBD2 (7 bases). Trimming shortened V by 1 base and J by 2 bases, and 12 bases separated the two germline ends. Germline CDR1 SGHAT, CDR2 FQNNGV. The CDR3 length is 15 residues. CDR3 sequence reads: CASSLAGGLTYEQYF. CDR3 DNA sequence: TGTGCCAGCAGCTTAGCGGGGGGCCTAACCTACGAGCAGTACTTC. Full variable domain (missing parts from reference TRBV11-2 and TRBJ2-7): EAGVAQSPRYKIIEKRQSVAFWCNPISGHATLYWYQQILGQGPKLLIQFQNNGVVDDSQLPKDRFSAERLKGVDSTLKIQPAKLEDSAVYLCASSLAGGLTYEQYFGPGTRLTVT.

The chain is built from TRBV29-1 and TRBJ1-5; D may be TRBD1 (6 bases). Trimming took 4 bases from V and 4 from J, leaving 8 bases between them. CDR1 and CDR2 from the germline V gene are SQVTM and ANQGSEA. The CDR3 has 12 residues. In DNA form, the CDR3 reads TGCAGCGTTGGGACAGCTAATCAGCCCCAGCATTTT. Its translation is CSVGTANQPQHF.

This sequence joins TRBV5-1 and TRBJ2-1, with no clear D. The CDR3 runs 14 residues. V was shortened by 0 bases and J by 6 bases, with 10 bases between the two germline ends. The germline gives CDR1 SGHRS, CDR2 YFSETQ. CDR3 sequence reads: CASSLARPPNEQFF. DNA of the CDR3: TGCGCCAGCAGCTTGGCCCGGCCGCCCAATGAGCAGTTCTTC.

In its sample, this clonotype was seen once. This chain uses TRBV12-3 or TRBV12-4 with TRBJ2-6; no clear D gene. The CDR3 extends over 19 amino acids. V lost 2 bases and J 0 bases, leaving 17 bases between the germline ends. The CDR3 reads CASSLFGKHGGSGANVLTF. The CDR3 bases are TGTGCCAGCAGTTTATTTGGGAAGCATGGTGGCTCTGGGGCCAACGTCCTGACTTTC.

V is TRBV12-3 or TRBV12-4 and J is TRBJ2-6, with 10 bases matching TRBD1. Losses at the gene ends were 6 bases for V and 2 bases for J; bases not matched to a gene: 7. This CDR3 region has 17 residues. The CDR3 loop is CASSLTGGATGANVLTF. CDR3 DNA: TGTGCCAGCAGCTTGACAGGGGGCGCGACTGGGGCCAACGTCCTGACTTTC.

V gene TRBV7-2 combines with J gene TRBJ1-2; no clear D. Germline-derived CDR1 and CDR2 are SGHTA and FQGNSA. The CDR3 is made up of 13 amino acids. Trimming left V 0 bases short and J 1 base short, with 3 bases between. This CDR3 reads CASSLASNYGYTF. CDR3 sequence (DNA): TGTGCCAGCAGCTTAGCAAGTAACTATGGCTACACCTTC. Drawing the rest from reference TRBV7-2 and TRBJ1-2, the complete variable domain is GAGVSQSPSNKVTEKGKDVELRCDPISGHTALYWYRQSLGQGLEFLIYFQGNSAPDKSGLPSDRFSAERTGGSVSTLTIQRTQQEDSAVYLCASSLASNYGYTFGSGTRLTVV.

This chain joins TRBV5-1 and TRBJ1-1, with D uncertain. Trimming pared 4 bases from V and 0 bases from J, leaving 13 bases between. This CDR3 comprises 15 residues. Germline V lookup: CDR1 SGHRS, CDR2 YFSETQ. The DNA of the CDR3 is TGCGCCAGCAGCCCCTCAGGAGCCATGAACACTGAAGCTTTCTTT. Its translation is CASSPSGAMNTEAFF.

The chain recombines TRBV14 with TRBJ1-2; perhaps TRBD1 as D (5 bases). CDR3 length: 15 amino acids. Trimming removed 3 bases from V and 2 bases from J, with 13 bases in between. Germline values: CDR1 SGHDN, CDR2 FVKESK. CDR3 amino acids: CASSHLRGWNYGYTF. Written as DNA, the CDR3 is TGTGCCAGCAGCCACCTGAGGGGATGGAACTATGGCTACACCTTC.

The chain uses TRBV20-1 and TRBJ2-7, with D possibly matching TRBD2 (6 bases). This CDR3 is built from 13 residues. Trimming shortened V by 1 base and J by 3 bases, and 10 bases separated the two germline ends. Germline V gene sequence: CDR1 DFQATT, CDR2 SNEGSKA (reference sequence). CDR3 sequence: CSARVGSGYEQYF. The CDR3 nucleotides read TGCAGTGCTAGAGTCGGGAGCGGCTACGAGCAGTACTTC.

This clonotype has only a few counts. V and J are TRBV7-7 and TRBJ2-3; 10 nucleotides agree with TRBD2. Germline-derived CDR1 and CDR2 are SSHAT and FNYEAQ (reference sequence). Losses at the gene ends were 1 base for V and 4 bases for J; bases not matched to a gene: 2. The CDR3 contains 15 residues. CDR3 loop: CASSLGLAGADTQYF. CDR3 DNA: TGTGCCAGCAGCTTAGGGCTAGCGGGAGCAGATACGCAGTATTTT.

The V call is TRBV20-1, the J call TRBJ2-3; 8 positions match TRBD2. The CDR3 has 14 residues. In germline, CDR1 is DFQATT, CDR2 SNEGSKA (reference sequence). CDR3 in DNA: TGCAAGCTGGGACCAGCGGGAGAACGAGATACGCAGTATTTT. This gives the protein CKLGPAGERDTQYF.

The J gene is TRBJ2-7, the V gene TRBV27, with D possibly matching TRBD1 (6 bases). CDR1 and CDR2 (germline): MNHEY, SMNVEV (reference sequence). Trimming removed 6 bases from V and 2 bases from J, with 8 bases in between. This CDR3 is 12 amino acids long. The CDR3 reads CASSRGPYEQYF. CDR3 DNA sequence: TGTGCCAGCAGCAGGGGTCCCTACGAGCAGTACTTC.

This clonotype has just a few counts. The chain employs TRBV13 and TRBJ2-5; weak D call: TRBD1 (5 bases). The CDR3 is 17 amino acids. The V end lost 2 bases, the J end lost 0 bases, and 16 bases lay between the germline ends. The V gene's germline CDR1 is PRHDT and CDR2 FYEKMQ (reference sequence). CDR3 loop: CASSLRALRTHQETQYF. CDR3 in DNA: TGTGCCAGCAGCTTACGAGCATTGCGGACACACCAAGAGACCCAGTACTTC.

The chain uses TRBV18 and TRBJ2-3; D remains ambiguous. This CDR3 region has 15 residues. V was trimmed by 2 bases and J by 0 bases, leaving 9 bases between them. The germline V gene has CDR1 KGHSH and CDR2 LQKENI. The CDR3 protein is CASSPLGTSTDTQYF. Written as DNA, the CDR3 is TGTGCCAGCTCACCATTAGGCACGAGCACAGATACGCAGTATTTT.

This chain connects TRBV3-1 to TRBJ1-2; D is undetermined. V was cut by 0 bases and J by 6 bases, with 11 bases left in between. In germline, CDR1 is LGHDT, CDR2 YNNKEL (reference sequence). The CDR3 has 14 amino acids. The CDR3: CASSQDLAAHGYTF. The CDR3 DNA follows: TGTGCCAGCAGCCAAGATCTGGCAGCCCATGGCTACACCTTC.